This TCR beta chain stems from a study of blood T cells in healthy people across ages. Trimming removed 2 bases at V and 4 bases at J, with 9 bases between. Germline-derived CDR1 and CDR2 are MNHNY and SVGAGI (reference sequence). The CDR3 is 14 residues long. Primers used in a second PCR of roughly 7 to 11 cycles were a sample-barcoded 5' primer and a J-beta primer mix. Template switching added a 12-random-nucleotide identifier to every cDNA molecule. MiXCR, applied by TCRdb to the 5' RACE reads, yields one record per CDR3 protein. Seen here are some 1,800,000 distinct CDR3 sequences, about 39% observed once, and the top ten hold more than 20%. A single count supports this clonotype.

The TCR comes from a human donor in good health. The rearrangement links TRBV6-6 to TRBJ2-1; no clear D gene. Sequencing was carried out using blood. This CDR3 reads CASSYGQVYNEQFF. CDR3 DNA: TGTGCCAGCAGTTACGGCCAAGTTTACAATGAGCAGTTCTTC.